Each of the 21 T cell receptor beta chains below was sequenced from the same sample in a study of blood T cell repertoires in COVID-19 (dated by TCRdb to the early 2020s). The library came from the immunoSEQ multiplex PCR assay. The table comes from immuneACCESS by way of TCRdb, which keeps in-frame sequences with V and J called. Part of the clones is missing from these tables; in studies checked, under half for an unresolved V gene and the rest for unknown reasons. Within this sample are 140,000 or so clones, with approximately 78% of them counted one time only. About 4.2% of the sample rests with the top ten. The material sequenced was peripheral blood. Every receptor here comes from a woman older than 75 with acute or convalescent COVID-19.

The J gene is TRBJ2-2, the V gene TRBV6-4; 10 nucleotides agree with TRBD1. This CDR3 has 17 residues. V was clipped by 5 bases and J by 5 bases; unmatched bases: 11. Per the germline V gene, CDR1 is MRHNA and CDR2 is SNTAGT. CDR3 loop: CASSPTPGQGYTGELFF. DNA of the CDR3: TGTGCCAGCAGTCCCACACCGGGACAGGGGTATACCGGGGAGCTGTTTTTT.

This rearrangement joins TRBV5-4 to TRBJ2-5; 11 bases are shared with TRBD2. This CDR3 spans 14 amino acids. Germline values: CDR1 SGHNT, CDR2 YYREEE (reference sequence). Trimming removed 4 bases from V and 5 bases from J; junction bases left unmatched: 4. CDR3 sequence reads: CASSPLAGGETQYF. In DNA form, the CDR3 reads TGTGCCAGCAGCCCCCTAGCGGGAGGCGAGACCCAGTACTTC.

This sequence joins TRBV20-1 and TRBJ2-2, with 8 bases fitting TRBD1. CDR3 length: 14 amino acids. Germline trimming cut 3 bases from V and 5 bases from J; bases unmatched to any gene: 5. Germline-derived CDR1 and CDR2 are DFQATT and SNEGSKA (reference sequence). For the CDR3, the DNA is TGCAGTGCTAGTGACAGGGGACGGACCGGGGAGCTGTTTTTT. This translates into CSASDRGRTGELFF.

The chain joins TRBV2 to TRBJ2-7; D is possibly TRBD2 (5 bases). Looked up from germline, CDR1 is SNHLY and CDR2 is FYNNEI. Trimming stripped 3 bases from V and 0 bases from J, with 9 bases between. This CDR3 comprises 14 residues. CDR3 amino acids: CASSDDYYSYEQYF. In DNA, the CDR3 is TGTGCCAGCAGTGATGACTATTACTCCTACGAGCAGTACTTC. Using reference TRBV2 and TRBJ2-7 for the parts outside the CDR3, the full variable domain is EPEVTQTPSHQVTQMGQEVILRCVPISNHLYFYWYRQILGQKVEFLVSFYNNEISEKSEIFDDQFSVERPDGSNFTLKIRSTKLEDSAMYFCASSDDYYSYEQYFGPGTRLTVT.

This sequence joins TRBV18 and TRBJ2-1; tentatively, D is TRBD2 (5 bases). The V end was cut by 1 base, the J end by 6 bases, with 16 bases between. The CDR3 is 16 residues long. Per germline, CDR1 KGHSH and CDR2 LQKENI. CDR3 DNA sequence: TGTGCCAGCTCACCACGGCGGGCAGCCCTAGGCAATGAGCAGTTCTTC. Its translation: CASSPRRAALGNEQFF. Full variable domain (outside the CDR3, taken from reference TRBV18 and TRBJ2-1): NAGVMQNPRHLVRRRGQEARLRCSPMKGHSHVYWYRQLPEEGLKFMVYLQKENIIDESGMPKERFSAEFPKEGPSILRIQQVVRGDSAAYFCASSPRRAALGNEQFFGPGTRLTVL.

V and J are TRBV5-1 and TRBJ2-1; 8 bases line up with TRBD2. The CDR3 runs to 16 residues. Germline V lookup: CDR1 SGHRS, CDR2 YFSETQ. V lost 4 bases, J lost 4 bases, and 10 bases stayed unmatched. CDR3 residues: CASSPQGLGAYNEQFF. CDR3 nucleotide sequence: TGCGCCAGCAGCCCGCAGGGACTAGGGGCTTACAATGAGCAGTTCTTC.

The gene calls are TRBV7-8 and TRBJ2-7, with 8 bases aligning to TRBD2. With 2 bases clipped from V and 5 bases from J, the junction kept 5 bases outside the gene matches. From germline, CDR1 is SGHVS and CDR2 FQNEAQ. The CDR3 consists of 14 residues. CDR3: CASSLKREINEQYF. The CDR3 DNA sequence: TGTGCCAGCAGCTTAAAGCGGGAGATTAACGAGCAGTACTTC.

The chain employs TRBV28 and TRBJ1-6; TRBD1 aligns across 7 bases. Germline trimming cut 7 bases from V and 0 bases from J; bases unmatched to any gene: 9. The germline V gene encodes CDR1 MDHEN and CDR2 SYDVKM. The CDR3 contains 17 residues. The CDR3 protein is CASTLAGGRSYNSPLHF. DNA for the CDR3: TGTGCCAGCACCCTGGCAGGGGGACGCTCCTATAATTCACCCCTCCACTTT.

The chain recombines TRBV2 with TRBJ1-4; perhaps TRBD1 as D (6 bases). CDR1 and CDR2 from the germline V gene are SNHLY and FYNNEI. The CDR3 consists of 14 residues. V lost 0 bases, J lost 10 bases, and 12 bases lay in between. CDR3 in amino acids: CASSEAPKGGKLFF. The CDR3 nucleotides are TGTGCCAGCAGTGAAGCGCCCAAAGGGGGAAAACTGTTTTTT.

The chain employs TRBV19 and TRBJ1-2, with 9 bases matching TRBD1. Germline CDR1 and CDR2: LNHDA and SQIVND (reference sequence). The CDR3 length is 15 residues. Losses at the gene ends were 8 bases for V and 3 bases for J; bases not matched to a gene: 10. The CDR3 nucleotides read TGTGCCAGTGGTCCCCCGGGACAGGGACACTATGGCTACACCTTC. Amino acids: CASGPPGQGHYGYTF.

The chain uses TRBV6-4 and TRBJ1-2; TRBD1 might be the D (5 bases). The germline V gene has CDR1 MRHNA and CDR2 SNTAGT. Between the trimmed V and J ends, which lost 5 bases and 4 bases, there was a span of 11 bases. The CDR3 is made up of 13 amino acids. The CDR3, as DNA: TGTGCCAGCAGTTTAACCGGGGGCTATGGCTACACCTTC. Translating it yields CASSLTGGYGYTF.

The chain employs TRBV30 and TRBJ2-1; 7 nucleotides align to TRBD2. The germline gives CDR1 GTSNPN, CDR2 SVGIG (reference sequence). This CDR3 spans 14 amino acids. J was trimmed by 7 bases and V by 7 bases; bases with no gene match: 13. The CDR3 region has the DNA TGTGCCTTAGACCGGGGCGGGAGAAGGAATGAGCAGTTCTTC. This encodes CALDRGGRRNEQFF.

This CDR3 is CASRPTGAATSNYGYTF. CDR3 sequence (DNA): TGTGCCAGCCGTCCCACAGGGGCCGCGACTTCTAACTATGGCTACACCTTC. The chain carries TRBV28 and TRBJ1-2; the match to TRBD1 covers 7 bases. CDR3 length: 17 amino acids. Trimming at V came to 8 bases and at J to 0 bases, leaving 15 bases not matched to a gene. Germline V gives CDR1 MDHEN, CDR2 SYDVKM.

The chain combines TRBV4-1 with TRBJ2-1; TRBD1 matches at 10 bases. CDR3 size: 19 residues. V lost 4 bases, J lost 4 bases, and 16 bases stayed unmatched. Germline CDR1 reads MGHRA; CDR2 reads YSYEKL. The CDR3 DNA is TGCGCCAGCAGCCTCTCTAGAGGGTACCCGGGACAGGGGTACAATGAGCAGTTCTTC. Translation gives CASSLSRGYPGQGYNEQFF.

Here the CDR3 reads CASSHPAALSYNEQFF. DNA for the CDR3: TGTGCCAGCAGCCATCCAGCGGCCCTCTCCTACAATGAGCAGTTCTTC. The chain combines TRBV14 with TRBJ2-1, with D possibly TRBD2 on 5 matching bases. V lost 3 bases to trimming and J lost 0 bases, with 12 bases between them. CDR3 length: 16 residues. Germline V gene lookup returns CDR1 SGHDN and CDR2 FVKESK.

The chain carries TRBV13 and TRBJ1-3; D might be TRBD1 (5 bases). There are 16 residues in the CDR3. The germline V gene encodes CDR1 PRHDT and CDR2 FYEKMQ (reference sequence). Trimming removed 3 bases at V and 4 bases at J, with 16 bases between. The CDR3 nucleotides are TGTGCCAGCAGCTTGGGGGGAAACAGGAGAGGAAACACCATATATTTT. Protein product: CASSLGGNRRGNTIYF.

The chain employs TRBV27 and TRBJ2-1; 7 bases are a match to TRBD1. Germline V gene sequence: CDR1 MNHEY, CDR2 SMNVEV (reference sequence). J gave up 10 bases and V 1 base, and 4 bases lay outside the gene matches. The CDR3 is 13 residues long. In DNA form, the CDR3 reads TGTGCCAGCAGTTTATTGGGGGACAGAGAGCAGTTCTTC. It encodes CASSLLGDREQFF.

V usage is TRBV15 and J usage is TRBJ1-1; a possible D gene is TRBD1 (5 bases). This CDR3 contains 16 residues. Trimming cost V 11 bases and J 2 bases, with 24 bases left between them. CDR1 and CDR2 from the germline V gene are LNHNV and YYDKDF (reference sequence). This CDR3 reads CASTPAVGWGNTEAFF. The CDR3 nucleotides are TGTGCCTCTACCCCCGCCGTTGGGTGGGGCAACACTGAAGCTTTCTTT.

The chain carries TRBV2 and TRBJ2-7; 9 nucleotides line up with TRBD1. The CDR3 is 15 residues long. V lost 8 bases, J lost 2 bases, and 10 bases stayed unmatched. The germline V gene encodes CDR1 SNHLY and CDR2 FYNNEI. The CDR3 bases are TGTGCCAGCGACGCCGCCCGGGACAGGGCCTACGAGCAGTACTTC. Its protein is CASDAARDRAYEQYF.

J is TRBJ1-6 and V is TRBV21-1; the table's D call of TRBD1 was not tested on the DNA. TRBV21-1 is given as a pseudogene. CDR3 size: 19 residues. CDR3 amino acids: CASTPQYNDRGIYNSPLHF. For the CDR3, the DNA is TGTGCCAGCACCCCACAATATAATGACAGGGGTATCTATAATTCACCCCTCCACTTT.

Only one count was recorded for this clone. This CDR3 reads CSASEGTQYF. CDR3 coding DNA: TGCAGTGCTTCGGAGGGGACCCAGTACTTC. The gene calls are TRBV20-1 and TRBJ2-5, with D possibly TRBD2 on 6 matching bases. Germline lookup yields CDR1 DFQATT and CDR2 SNEGSKA (reference sequence). Trimming removed 5 bases at V and 7 bases at J, with 8 bases between. CDR3 length: 10 amino acids.